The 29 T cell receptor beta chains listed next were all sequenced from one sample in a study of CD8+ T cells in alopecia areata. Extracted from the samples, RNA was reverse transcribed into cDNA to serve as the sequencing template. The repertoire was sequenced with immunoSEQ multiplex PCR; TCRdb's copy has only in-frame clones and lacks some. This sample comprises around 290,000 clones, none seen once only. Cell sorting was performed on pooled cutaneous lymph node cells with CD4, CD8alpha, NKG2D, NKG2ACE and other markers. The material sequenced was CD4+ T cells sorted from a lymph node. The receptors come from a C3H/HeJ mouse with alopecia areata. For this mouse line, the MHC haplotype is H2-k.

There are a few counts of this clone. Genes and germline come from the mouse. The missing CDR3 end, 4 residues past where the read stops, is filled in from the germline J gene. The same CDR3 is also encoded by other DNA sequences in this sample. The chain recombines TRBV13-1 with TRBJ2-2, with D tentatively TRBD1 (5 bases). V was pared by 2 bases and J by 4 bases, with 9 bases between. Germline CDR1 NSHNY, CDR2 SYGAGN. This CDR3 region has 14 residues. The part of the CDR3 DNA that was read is TGTGCCAGCAGTGACAGGGAGGGCACCGGG. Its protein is CASSDREGTG. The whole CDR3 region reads CASSDREGTGQLYF.

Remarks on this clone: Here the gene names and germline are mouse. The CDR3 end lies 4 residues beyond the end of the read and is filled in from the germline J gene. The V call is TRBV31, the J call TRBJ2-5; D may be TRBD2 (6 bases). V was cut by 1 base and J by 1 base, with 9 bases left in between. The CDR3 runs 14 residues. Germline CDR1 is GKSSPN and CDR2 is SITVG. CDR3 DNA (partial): TGTGCCTGGAGTCAACTGGGTTACCAAGAC. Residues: CAWSQLGYQD. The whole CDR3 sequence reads CAWSQLGYQDTQYF.

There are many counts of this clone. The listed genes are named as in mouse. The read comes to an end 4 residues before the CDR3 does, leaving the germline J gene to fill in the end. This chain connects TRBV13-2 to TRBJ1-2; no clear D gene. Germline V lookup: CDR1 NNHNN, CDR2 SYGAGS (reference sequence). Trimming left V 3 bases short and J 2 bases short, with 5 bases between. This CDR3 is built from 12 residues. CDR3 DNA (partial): TGTGCCAGCGGTGGACTGAACTCC. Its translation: CASGGLNS. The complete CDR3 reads CASGGLNSDYTF.

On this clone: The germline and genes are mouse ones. This chain's CDR3 is CASGEPWGGQDTQYF. The sequenced part of the CDR3 DNA is TGTGCCAGCGGGGAGCCCTGGGGGGGCCAAGAC. The chain carries TRBV13-2 and TRBJ2-5; 9 bases line up with TRBD2. The read terminates 4 residues before the CDR3 end, so the remaining end is supplied by the germline J gene. J was trimmed by 2 bases and V by 5 bases; bases with no gene match: 6. The CDR3 is made up of 15 amino acids. Germline values: CDR1 NNHNN, CDR2 SYGAGS (reference sequence).

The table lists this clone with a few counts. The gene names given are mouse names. The sequenced CDR3 bases are TGTGCCAGCGGTGGCCCCCAGGGGGCCTATAATTCGCCC. It specifies CASGGPQGAYNSP. The whole CDR3 sequence is CASGGPQGAYNSPLYF. This sequence joins TRBV13-2 and TRBJ1-6, with TRBD1 matching 7 bases. The read comes to an end 3 residues before the CDR3 does, leaving the germline J gene to fill in the end. TRBJ1-6 is known as an ORF, though its function is uncertain. This CDR3 comprises 16 residues. The V gene's germline CDR1 is NNHNN and CDR2 SYGAGS (reference sequence). Germline trimming cut 3 bases from V and 2 bases from J; bases unmatched to any gene: 5.

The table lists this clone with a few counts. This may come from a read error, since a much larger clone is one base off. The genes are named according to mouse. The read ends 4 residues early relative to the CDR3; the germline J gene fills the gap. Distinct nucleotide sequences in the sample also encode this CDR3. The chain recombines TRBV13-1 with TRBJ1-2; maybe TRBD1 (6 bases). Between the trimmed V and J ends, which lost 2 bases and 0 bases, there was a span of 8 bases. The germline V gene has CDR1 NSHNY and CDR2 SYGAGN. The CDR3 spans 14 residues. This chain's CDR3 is CASSEGTTNSDYTF. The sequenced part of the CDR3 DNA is TGTGCCAGCAGTGAAGGGACAACAAACTCC.

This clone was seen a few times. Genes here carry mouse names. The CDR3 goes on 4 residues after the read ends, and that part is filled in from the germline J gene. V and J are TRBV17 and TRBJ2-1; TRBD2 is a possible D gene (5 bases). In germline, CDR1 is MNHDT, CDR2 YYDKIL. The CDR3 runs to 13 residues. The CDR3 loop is CASSPGRGAEQFF. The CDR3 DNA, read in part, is TGTGCTAGCAGTCCTGGGAGAGGGGCT.

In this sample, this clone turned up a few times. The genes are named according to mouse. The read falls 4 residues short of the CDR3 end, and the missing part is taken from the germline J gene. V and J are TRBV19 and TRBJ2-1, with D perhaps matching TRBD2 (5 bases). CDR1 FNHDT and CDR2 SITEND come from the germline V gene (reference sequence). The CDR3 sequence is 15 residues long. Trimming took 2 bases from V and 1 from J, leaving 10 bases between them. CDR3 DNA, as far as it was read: TGTGCCAGCAGTATTCCCTGGGAAAACTATGCT. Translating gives CASSIPWENYA. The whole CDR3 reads CASSIPWENYAEQFF.

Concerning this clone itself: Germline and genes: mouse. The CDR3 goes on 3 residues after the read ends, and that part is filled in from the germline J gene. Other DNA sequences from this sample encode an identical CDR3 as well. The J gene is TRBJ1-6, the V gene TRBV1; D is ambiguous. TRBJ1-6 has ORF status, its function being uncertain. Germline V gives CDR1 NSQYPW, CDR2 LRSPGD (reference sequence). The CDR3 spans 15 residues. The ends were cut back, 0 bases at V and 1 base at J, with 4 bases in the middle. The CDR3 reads CTCSADRSYNSPLYF. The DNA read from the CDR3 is TGCACCTGCAGTGCAGACAGATCCTATAATTCGCCC.

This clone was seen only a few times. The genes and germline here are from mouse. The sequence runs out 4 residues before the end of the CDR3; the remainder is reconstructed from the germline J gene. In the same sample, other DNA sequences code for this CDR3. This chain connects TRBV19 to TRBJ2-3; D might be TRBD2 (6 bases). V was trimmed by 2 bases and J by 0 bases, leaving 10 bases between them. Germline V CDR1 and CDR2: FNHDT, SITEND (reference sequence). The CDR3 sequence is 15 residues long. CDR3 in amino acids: CASSIAGASAETLYF. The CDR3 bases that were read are TGTGCCAGCAGTATTGCTGGGGCTAGTGCAGAA. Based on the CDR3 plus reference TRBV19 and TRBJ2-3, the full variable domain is GGIITQTPKFLIGQEGQKLTLKCQQNFNHDTMYWYRQDSGKGLRLIYYSITENDLQKGDLSEGYDASREKKSSFSLTVTSAQKNEMAVFLCASSIAGASAETLYFGSGTRLTVL.

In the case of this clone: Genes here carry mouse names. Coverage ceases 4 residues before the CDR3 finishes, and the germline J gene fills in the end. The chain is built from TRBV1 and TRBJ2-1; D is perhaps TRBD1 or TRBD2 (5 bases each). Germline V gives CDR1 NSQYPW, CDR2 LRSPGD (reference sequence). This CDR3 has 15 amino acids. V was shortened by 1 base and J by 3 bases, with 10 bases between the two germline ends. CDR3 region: CTCSAGGSLYAEQFF. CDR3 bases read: TGCACCTGCAGTGCAGGGGGCAGCCTCTATGCT. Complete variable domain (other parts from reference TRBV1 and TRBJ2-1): VTLLEQNPRWRLVPRGQAVNLRCILKNSQYPWMSWYQQDLQKQLQWLFTLRSPGDKEVKSLPGADYLATRVTDTELRLQVANMSQGRTLYCTCSAGGSLYAEQFFGPGTRLTVL.

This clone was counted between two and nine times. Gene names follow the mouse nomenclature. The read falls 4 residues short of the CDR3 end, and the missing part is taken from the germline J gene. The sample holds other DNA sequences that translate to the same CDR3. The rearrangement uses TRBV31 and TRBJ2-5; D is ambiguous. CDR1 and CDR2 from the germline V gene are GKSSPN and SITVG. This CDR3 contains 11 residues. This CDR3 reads CAWSLRDTQYF. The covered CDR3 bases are TGTGCCTGGAGTCTGCGGGAC.

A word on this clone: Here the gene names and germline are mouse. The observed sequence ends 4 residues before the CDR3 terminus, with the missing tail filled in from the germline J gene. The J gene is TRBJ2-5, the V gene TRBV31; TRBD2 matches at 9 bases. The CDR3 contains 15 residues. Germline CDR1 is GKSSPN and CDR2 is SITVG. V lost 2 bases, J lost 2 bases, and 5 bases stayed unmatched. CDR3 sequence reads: CAWSSGLGPQDTQYF. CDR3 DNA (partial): TGTGCCTGGAGTTCGGGACTGGGCCCCCAAGAC.

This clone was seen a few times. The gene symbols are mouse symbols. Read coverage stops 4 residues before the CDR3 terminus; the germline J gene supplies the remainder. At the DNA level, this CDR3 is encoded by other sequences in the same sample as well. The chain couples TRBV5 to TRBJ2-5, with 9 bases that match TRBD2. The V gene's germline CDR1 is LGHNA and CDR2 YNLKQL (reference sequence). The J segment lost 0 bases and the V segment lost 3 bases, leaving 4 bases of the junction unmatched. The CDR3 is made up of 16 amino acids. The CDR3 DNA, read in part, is TGTGCCAGCAGCCAGGACTGGGGAGTTAACCAAGAC. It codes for CASSQDWGVNQD. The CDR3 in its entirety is CASSQDWGVNQDTQYF.

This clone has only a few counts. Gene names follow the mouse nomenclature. CDR3 amino acids: CASRKDRDEQYF. The DNA read from the CDR3 is TGTGCCAGCAGGAAAGACAGGGAT. This sequence joins TRBV13-1 and TRBJ2-7, with TRBD1 matching 7 bases. The DNA ends 4 residues before the CDR3 does, and the rest of the CDR3 is filled in from the germline J gene. CDR3 length: 12 amino acids. CDR1 and CDR2 from the germline V gene are NSHNY and SYGAGN.

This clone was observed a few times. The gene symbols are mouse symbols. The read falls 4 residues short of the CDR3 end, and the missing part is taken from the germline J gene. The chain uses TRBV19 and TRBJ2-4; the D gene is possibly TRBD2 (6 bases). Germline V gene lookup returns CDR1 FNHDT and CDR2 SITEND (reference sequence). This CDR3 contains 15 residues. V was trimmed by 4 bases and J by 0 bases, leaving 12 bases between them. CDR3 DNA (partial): TGTGCCAGCAGTCCGCAACTGGGTAGTCAAAAC. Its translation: CASSPQLGSQN. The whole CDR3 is CASSPQLGSQNTLYF.

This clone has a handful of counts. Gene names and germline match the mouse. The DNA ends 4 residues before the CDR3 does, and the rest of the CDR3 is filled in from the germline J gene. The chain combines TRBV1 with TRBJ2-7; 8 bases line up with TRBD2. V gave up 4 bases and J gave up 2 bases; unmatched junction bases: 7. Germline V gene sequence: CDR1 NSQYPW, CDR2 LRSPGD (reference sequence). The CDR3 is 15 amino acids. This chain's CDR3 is CTCSGPAGGTYEQYF. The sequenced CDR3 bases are TGCACCTGCAGTGGCCCTGCTGGGGGGACCTAT.

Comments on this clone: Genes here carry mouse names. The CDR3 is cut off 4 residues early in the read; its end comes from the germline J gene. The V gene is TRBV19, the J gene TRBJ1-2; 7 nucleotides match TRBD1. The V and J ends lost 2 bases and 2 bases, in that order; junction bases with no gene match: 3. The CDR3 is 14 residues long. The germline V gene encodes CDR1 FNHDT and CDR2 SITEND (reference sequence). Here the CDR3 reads CASSMRGRNSDYTF. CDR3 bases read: TGTGCCAGCAGTATGAGGGGGCGCAACTCC.

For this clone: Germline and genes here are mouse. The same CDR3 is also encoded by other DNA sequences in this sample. Here the CDR3 reads CASSDAPGGSAETLYF. CDR3 bases read: TGTGCCAGCAGTGATGCACCTGGGGGTAGTGCAGAA. The V call is TRBV13-1, the J call TRBJ2-3, with 7 bases fitting TRBD2. The DNA ends 4 residues before the CDR3 does, and the rest of the CDR3 is filled in from the germline J gene. Per the germline V gene, CDR1 is NSHNY and CDR2 is SYGAGN. The CDR3 extends over 16 amino acids. After removal of 0 bases from V and 0 bases from J, the junction contained 4 bases not matched to a gene.

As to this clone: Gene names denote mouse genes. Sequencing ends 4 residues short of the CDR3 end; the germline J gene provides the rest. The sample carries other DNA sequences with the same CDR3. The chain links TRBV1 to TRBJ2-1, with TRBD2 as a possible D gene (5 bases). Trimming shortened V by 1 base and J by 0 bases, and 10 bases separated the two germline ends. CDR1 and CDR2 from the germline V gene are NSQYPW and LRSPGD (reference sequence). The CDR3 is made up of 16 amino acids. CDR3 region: CTCSAGLGDNYAEQFF. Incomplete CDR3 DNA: TGCACCTGCAGTGCAGGGCTGGGAGATAACTATGCT.

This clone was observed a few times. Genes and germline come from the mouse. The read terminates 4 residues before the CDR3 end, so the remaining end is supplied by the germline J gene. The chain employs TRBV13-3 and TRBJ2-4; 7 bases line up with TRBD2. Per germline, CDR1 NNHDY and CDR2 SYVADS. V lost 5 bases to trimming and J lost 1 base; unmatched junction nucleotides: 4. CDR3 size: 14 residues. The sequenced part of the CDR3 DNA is TGTGCCAGCAGGCCCACTGGGGGTCAAAAC. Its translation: CASRPTGGQN. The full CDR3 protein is CASRPTGGQNTLYF. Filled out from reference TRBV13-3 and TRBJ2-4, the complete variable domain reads EAAVTQSPRSKVAVTGGKVTLSCHQTNNHDYMYWYRQDTGHGLRLIHYSYVADSTEKGDIPDGYKASRPSQENFSLILELASLSQTAVYFCASRPTGGQNTLYFGAGTRLSVL.

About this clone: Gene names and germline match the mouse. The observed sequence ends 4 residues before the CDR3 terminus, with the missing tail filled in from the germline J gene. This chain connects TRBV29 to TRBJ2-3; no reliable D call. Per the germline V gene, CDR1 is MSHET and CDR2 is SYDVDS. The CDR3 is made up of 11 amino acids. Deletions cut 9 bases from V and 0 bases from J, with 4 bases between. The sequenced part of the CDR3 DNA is TGTGCTAGTTCTAGTGCAGAA. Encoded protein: CASSSAE. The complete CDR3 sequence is CASSSAETLYF.

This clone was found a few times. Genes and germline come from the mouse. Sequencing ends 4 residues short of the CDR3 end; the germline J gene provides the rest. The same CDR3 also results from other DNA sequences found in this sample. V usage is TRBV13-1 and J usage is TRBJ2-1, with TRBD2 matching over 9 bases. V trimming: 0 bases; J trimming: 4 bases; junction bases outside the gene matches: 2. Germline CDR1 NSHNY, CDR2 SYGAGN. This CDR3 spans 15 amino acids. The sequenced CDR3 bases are TGTGCCAGCAGTGATGCACTGGGGGGATATGCT. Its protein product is CASSDALGGYA. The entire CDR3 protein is CASSDALGGYAEQFF.

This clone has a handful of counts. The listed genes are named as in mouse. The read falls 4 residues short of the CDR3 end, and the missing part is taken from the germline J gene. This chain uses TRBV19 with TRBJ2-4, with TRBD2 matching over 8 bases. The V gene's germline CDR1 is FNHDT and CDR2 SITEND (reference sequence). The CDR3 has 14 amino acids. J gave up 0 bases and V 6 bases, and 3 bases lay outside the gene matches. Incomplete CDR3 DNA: TGTGCCAGCACCCGGACTGGGAGTCAAAAC. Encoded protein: CASTRTGSQN. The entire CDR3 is CASTRTGSQNTLYF.

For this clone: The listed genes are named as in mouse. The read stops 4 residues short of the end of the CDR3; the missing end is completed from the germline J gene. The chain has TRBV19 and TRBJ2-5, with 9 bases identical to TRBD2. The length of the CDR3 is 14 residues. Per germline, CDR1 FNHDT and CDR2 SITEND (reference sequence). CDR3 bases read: TGTGCCAGCAGTTGGGGGGGCGCAGAAGAC. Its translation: CASSWGGAED. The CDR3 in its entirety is CASSWGGAEDTQYF.

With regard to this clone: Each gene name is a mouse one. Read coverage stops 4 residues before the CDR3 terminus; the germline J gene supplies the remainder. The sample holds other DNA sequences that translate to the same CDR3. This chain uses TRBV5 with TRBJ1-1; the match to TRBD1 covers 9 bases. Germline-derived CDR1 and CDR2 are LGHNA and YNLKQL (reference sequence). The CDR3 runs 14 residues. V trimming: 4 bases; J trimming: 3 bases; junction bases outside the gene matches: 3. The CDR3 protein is CASSPRQGDTEVFF. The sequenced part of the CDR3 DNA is TGTGCCAGCAGCCCTCGACAGGGGGACACA.

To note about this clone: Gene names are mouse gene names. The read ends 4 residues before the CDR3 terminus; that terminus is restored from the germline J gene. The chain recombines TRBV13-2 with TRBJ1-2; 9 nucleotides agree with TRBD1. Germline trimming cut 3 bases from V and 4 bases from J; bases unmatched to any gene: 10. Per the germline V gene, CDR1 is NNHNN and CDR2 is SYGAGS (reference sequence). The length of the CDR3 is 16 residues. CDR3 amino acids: CASGGLRDRVGSDYTF. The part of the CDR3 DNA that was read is TGTGCCAGCGGTGGCCTCCGGGACAGGGTTGGCTCC.

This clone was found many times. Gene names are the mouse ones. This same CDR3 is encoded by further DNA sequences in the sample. This CDR3 is CASSQGTGYEQYF. The covered CDR3 bases are TGTGCCAGCAGCCAAGGGACAGGGTAT. This rearrangement joins TRBV5 to TRBJ2-7; 8 bases are a match to TRBD1. The read ends 4 residues early relative to the CDR3; the germline J gene fills the gap. The CDR3 is 13 residues long. Looked up from germline, CDR1 is LGHNA and CDR2 is YNLKQL (reference sequence).

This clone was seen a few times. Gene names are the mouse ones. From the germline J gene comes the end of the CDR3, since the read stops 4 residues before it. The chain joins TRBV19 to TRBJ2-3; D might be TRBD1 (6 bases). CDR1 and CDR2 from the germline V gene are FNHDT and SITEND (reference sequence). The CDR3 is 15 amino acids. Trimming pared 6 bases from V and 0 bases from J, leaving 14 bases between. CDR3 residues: CASKSGTTSAETLYF. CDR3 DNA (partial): TGTGCCAGCAAGTCCGGGACAACTAGTGCAGAA. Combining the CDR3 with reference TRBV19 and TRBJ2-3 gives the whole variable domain GGIITQTPKFLIGQEGQKLTLKCQQNFNHDTMYWYRQDSGKGLRLIYYSITENDLQKGDLSEGYDASREKKSSFSLTVTSAQKNEMAVFLCASKSGTTSAETLYFGSGTRLTVL.